This TCR beta chain appears in the sequencing data of a study of CD8 T cells in Susac syndrome. Broader study findings: The TCR sequencing and HLA analysis in the study involved a relatively small number of individuals, as the study acknowledged.

Random hexamers were used to reverse transcribe the RNA input (roughly 0.5 to 1 ug). MiXCR, run by TCRdb on the immunoSEQ multiplex PCR reads, gives a single entry per CDR3 protein. This sample has around 150,000 distinct CDR3 sequences; approximately 92% occur once, and the top ten carry over 0.11%. In regard to this clonotype: Its target is not known.

The CDR3 extends over 16 amino acids. V was pared by 3 bases and J by 2 bases, with 19 bases between. Germline-derived CDR1 and CDR2 are DFQATT and SNEGSKA (reference sequence). TEMRA cells were FACS-enriched, while CD8+ and CD4+ T cells were negatively isolated. This TCR came from a human donor in good health. The sample comprised CD4+ T cells from PBMCs. This chain joins TRBV20-1 and TRBJ1-2; D perhaps matches TRBD1 (6 bases). CDR3: CSASLMGQKGNYGYTF. The CDR3 region has the DNA TGCAGTGCTAGTCTTATGGGACAAAAGGGAAACTATGGCTACACCTTC.